A selection of T cell receptor beta chains follows, all from one sample in a study of blood T cells in healthy people across ages. In TCRdb, the 5' RACE reads were re-called with MiXCR into one record per CDR3 protein. Of about 1.7 million distinct CDR3 sequences listed, approximately 30% are singletons. The sequencing input was blood. Every receptor here comes from a woman under 40 in good health. CDR3s include the opening cysteine and the closing phenylalanine or tryptophan. D genes are given only for firm matches.

>TRBJ2-3|TRBV9|-
CASSMGRSKDTQYF
>TRBJ2-7|TRBV20-1|-
CSARGTGSWYEQYF
>TRBJ2-1|TRBV5-1|TRBD2
CASSLNGASGYNEQFF
>TRBJ2-7|TRBV28|TRBD1
CASRRGQVWVYEQYF
>TRBJ2-4|TRBV6-1|-
CASSELGGAKNIQYF
>TRBJ2-7|TRBV6-5|-
CASSRDFREYEQYF
>TRBJ2-3|TRBV27|-
CASSFKSLTSTDTQYF
>TRBJ1-2|TRBV20-1|-
CSARMPGHYGYTF
>TRBJ2-5|TRBV5-1|TRBD1
CASSLGVSLGGQSYQETQYF
>TRBJ2-3|TRBV7-9|TRBD1
CASSRRQGPDTQYF
>TRBJ1-5|TRBV18|-
CASSPDNLNQPQHF
>-|TRBV6-2/TRBV6-3|TRBD2
CASSTGLAARYDEQYF